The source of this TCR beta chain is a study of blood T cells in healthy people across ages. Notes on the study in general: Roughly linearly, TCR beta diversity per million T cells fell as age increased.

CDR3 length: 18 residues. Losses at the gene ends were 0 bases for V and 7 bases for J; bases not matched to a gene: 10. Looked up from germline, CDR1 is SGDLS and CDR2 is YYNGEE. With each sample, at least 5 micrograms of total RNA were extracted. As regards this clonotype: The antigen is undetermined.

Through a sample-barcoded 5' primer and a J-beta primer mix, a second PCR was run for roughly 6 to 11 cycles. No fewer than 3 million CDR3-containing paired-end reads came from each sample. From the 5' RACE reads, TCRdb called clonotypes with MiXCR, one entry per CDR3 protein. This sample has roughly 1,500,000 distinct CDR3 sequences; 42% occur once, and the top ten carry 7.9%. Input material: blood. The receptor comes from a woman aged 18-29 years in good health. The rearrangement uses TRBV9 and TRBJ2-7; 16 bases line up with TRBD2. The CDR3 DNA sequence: TGTGCCAGCAGCGTAGTATTGGGACTAGCGGGGGGGCACAATGAGCAGTACTTC. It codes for CASSVVLGLAGGHNEQYF.